The text below deals with one T cell receptor beta chain. A junction boundary mismatches the germline segment, possibly from a read error. The data stem from a study of response to subunit inactivated influenza vaccine. CDR1 is SGHRS, CDR2 YFSETQ, per germline. This CDR3 spans 13 amino acids. One entry per CDR3 protein results from TCRdb running MiXCR on the RT-PCR reads. The profile covers around 490,000 distinct CDR3 sequences, with 6% to 9% appearing a single time and 10% to 15% taken by the ten largest. The sample in question was PBMCs from blood, obtained 23 months after vaccination. The chain links TRBV5-1 to TRBJ2-2, with D unresolved. This receptor was taken from a man aged 50 to 75 who received an inactivated influenza vaccine. DNA for the CDR3: TGTTCCAGCAGCTTGTATGCGACCGGGGAGCTGTTTTTT. This codes for CSSSLYATGELFF.